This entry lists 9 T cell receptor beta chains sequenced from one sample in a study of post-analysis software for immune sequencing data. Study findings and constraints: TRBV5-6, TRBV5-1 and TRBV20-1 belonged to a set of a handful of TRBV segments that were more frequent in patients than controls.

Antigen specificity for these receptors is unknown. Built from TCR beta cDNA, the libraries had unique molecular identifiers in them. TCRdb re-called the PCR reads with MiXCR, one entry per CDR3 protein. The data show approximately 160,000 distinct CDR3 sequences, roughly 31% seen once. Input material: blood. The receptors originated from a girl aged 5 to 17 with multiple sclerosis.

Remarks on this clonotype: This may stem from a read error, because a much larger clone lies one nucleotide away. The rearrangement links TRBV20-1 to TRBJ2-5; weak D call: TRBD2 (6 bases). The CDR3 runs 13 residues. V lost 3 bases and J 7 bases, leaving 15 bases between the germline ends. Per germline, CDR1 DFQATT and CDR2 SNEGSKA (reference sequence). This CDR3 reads CSASESLGGTQYF. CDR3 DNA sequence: TGCAGTGCTAGCGAAAGCTTGGGGGGGACCCAGTACTTC.

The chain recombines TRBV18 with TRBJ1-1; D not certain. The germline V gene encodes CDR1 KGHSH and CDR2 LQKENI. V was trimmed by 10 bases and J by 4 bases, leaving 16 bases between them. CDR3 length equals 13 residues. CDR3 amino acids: CANSASSVTEAFF. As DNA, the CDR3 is TGTGCCAACTCTGCCTCAAGCGTCACTGAAGCTTTCTTT.

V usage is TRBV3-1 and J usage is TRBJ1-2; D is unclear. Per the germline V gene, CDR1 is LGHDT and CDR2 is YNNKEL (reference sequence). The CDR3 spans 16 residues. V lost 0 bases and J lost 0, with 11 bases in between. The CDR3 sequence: CASSQEYAYPNYGYTF. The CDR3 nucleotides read TGTGCCAGCAGCCAAGAATACGCGTACCCTAACTATGGCTACACCTTC.

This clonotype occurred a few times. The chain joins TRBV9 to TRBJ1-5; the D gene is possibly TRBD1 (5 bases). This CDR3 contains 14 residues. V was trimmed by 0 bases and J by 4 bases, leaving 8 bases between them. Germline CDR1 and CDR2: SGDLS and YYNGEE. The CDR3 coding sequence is TGTGCCAGCAGCGTAGATGAGGGGAATCAGCCCCAGCATTTT. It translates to CASSVDEGNQPQHF.

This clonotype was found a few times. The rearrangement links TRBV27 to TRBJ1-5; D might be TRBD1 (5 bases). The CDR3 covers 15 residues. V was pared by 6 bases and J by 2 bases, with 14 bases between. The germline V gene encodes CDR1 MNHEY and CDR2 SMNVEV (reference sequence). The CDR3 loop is CASSPDGARNQPQHF. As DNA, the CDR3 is TGTGCCAGCAGCCCGGACGGGGCTCGCAATCAGCCCCAGCATTTT.

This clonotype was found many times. The CDR3, as DNA: TGCAGTGCTAGAGATGAGGTATCTGCGGGAACTGATACGCAGTATTTT. Its protein product is CSARDEVSAGTDTQYF. V and J are TRBV20-1 and TRBJ2-3, with a possible D match to TRBD2 (6 bases). Germline CDR1 is DFQATT and CDR2 is SNEGSKA (reference sequence). This CDR3 has 16 amino acids. Trimming removed 0 bases from V and 6 bases from J, with 19 bases in between.

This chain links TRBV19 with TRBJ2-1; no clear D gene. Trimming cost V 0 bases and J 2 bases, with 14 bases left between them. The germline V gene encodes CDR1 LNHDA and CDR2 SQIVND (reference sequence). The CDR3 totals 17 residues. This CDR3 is CASSIDREVLTYNEQFF. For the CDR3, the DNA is TGTGCCAGTAGTATAGATCGAGAAGTTCTGACCTACAATGAGCAGTTCTTC.

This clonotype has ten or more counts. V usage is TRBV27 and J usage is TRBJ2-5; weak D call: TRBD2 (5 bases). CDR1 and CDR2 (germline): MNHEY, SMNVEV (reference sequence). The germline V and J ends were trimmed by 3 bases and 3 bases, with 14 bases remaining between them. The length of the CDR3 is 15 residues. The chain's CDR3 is CASSFGGSVKETQYF. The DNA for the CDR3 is TGTGCCAGCAGTTTTGGTGGGAGCGTTAAAGAGACCCAGTACTTC.

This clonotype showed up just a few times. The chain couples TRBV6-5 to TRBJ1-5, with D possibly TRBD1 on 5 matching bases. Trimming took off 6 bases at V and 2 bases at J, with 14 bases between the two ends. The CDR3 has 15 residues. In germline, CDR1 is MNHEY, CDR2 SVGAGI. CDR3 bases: TGTGCCAGCAGCCGAGGTGGGGGTGGCAATCAGCCCCAGCATTTT. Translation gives CASSRGGGGNQPQHF.